Listed here are 7 T cell receptor beta chains from one sample, sequenced in a study of T cells in localized non-small cell lung cancer. The method was immunoSEQ multiplex PCR; TCRdb's version includes in-frame clones alone and lacks a portion of them. The sample has over 2,500 clones, over 20% seen once. Sequenced here: normal lung tissue next to the tumor, sampled before any cancer treatment. These receptors originate from a woman aged 40 to 75 with stage I lung adenocarcinoma.

The sample holds a few counts of this clone. CDR3 amino acids: CASSLGGTRLRETQYF. In DNA form, the CDR3 reads TGTGCCAGCAGCTTAGGGGGAACTAGACTGAGAGAGACCCAGTACTTC. The chain combines TRBV11-3 with TRBJ2-5, with a weak D call TRBD2 (5 bases). V was pared by 1 base and J by 4 bases, with 16 bases between. The CDR3 consists of 16 residues. Per the germline V gene, CDR1 is SGHNT and CDR2 is YENEEA.

The CDR3 sequence is CASSVSFGGAEQYF. CDR3 nucleotide sequence: TGTGCCAGCAGCGTATCATTTGGGGGAGCCGAGCAGTACTTC. The chain carries TRBV9 and TRBJ2-7; TRBD1 or TRBD2 may be the D gene (5 bases each). Per the germline V gene, CDR1 is SGDLS and CDR2 is YYNGEE. The V end was cut by 1 base, the J end by 6 bases, with 14 bases between. There are 14 residues in the CDR3.

In its sample, this clone is medium-sized. The rearrangement links TRBV11-3 to TRBJ1-1; possible D gene TRBD1, 6 bases. From germline, CDR1 is SGHNT and CDR2 YENEEA. V was pared by 8 bases and J by 6 bases, with 19 bases between. The CDR3 covers 14 residues. For the CDR3, the DNA is TGTGCCAGCTCGTCAAGAGGGGGGGAGGCTGAAGCTTTCTTT. Residues: CASSSRGGEAEAFF.

The J gene is TRBJ2-1, the V gene TRBV28; the match to TRBD1 covers 9 bases. This CDR3 is 17 amino acids long. CDR1 and CDR2 from the germline V gene are MDHEN and SYDVKM. The junction had 18 bases not matched to a gene; V was cut back by 7 bases and J by 8 bases. The DNA for the CDR3 is TGTGCCAGCACTCCAGGGGGGGATGGGACAGGGAGGGATGAGCAGTTCTTC. Encoded protein: CASTPGGDGTGRDEQFF.

This clone is deemed medium-sized. This chain joins TRBV11-3 and TRBJ2-7, with 13 bases identical to TRBD2. Trimming took 5 bases from V and 6 from J; bases not matched to a gene: 10. Germline values: CDR1 SGHNT, CDR2 YENEEA. The CDR3 is made up of 16 amino acids. CDR3 nucleotide sequence: TGTGCCAGCAGCCCTCTCCGGACTAGCGGGAGTCCCGAGCAGTACTTC. This encodes CASSPLRTSGSPEQYF.

Judged by abundance, this clone is medium-sized (0.01 to 0.1%). This chain joins TRBV19 and TRBJ1-1; maybe TRBD1 (6 bases). V was cut by 1 base and J by 4 bases, with 16 bases left in between. Germline CDR1 is LNHDA and CDR2 is SQIVND (reference sequence). This CDR3 spans 16 amino acids. The CDR3 nucleotides read TGTGCCAGTAGTATAGGAAGGGGGGTTAAGGGCACTGAAGCTTTCTTT. Encoded protein: CASSIGRGVKGTEAFF.

The rearrangement uses TRBV28 and TRBJ2-1, with D perhaps TRBD1 or TRBD2 (7 bases each). CDR3 length equals 17 residues. Trimming removed 6 bases at V and 5 bases at J, with 23 bases between. Per germline, CDR1 MDHEN and CDR2 SYDVKM. The CDR3 reads CASREHQGGVLDNEQFF. CDR3 coding DNA: TGTGCCAGCAGGGAACACCAGGGGGGGGTTTTGGACAATGAGCAGTTCTTC.